The 12 T cell receptor beta chains presented below share a single source sample, sequenced in a study of shared clonotypes between healthy human individuals. The method was immunoSEQ multiplex PCR; TCRdb's version includes in-frame clones alone and lacks a portion of them. The sample carries about 2.1 million clones, just under 95% recorded once. Naive CD8 isolation took CD45RO-negative cells positively selected for CCR7 and excluded terminally differentiated effector memory CD45RA+ cells. The source material was naive CD8+ T cells from PBMCs. These receptors were taken from a man younger than 35 in good health. Some clones in this sample may be carry-over from other donors' samples.

The CDR3 region is CASSFRLYKNTGELFF. The CDR3 coding sequence is TGTGCCAGCAGTTTTCGTCTATACAAGAACACCGGGGAGCTGTTTTTT. The chain couples TRBV28 to TRBJ2-2; the D is unclear. V was shortened by 3 bases and J by 1 base, with 12 bases between the two germline ends. Germline CDR1 MDHEN, CDR2 SYDVKM. CDR3 length: 16 amino acids.

This chain connects TRBV6-5 to TRBJ1-1, with 7 bases aligning to TRBD1. The CDR3 totals 16 residues. Trimming removed 0 bases from V and 2 bases from J; junction bases left unmatched: 6. CDR1 is MNHEY, CDR2 SVGAGI, per germline. For the CDR3, the DNA is TGTGCCAGCAGTTACTCCTCGGGACAGCGAAACACTGAAGCTTTCTTT. Its protein is CASSYSSGQRNTEAFF.

This chain connects TRBV28 to TRBJ2-1; TRBD1 agrees at 7 bases. The V gene's germline CDR1 is MDHEN and CDR2 SYDVKM. The CDR3 spans 19 residues. V was pared by 6 bases and J by 7 bases, with 24 bases of the junction left unmatched. For the CDR3, the DNA is TGTGCCAGCAGCACACCTGAATTAAAAGACAGGGCTCCGGGGAATGAGCAGTTCTTC. Translating it yields CASSTPELKDRAPGNEQFF.

Turning to this clone: Other DNA sequences from this sample encode an identical CDR3 as well. The rearrangement joins TRBV29-1 to TRBJ1-2; D perhaps matches TRBD1 (5 bases). From germline, CDR1 is SQVTM and CDR2 ANQGSEA. The V gene lost 4 bases and the J gene lost 4 bases, with 7 bases spanning the gap. The CDR3 extends over 11 amino acids. CDR3 DNA: TGCAGCGTTGGAGGGGTCTATGGCTACACCTTC. Translation gives CSVGGVYGYTF.

The chain is built from TRBV19 and TRBJ2-6; D ambiguous. Trimming left V 7 bases short and J 4 bases short, with 14 bases between. Germline CDR1 LNHDA, CDR2 SQIVND (reference sequence). The length of the CDR3 is 15 residues. CDR3 DNA sequence: TGTGCCAGTATGGGGATGTCGGACGGGGCCAACGTCCTGACTTTC. Protein sequence: CASMGMSDGANVLTF.

V gene TRBV4-3 combines with J gene TRBJ2-2; the D is unclear. From germline, CDR1 is LGHNA and CDR2 YSLEER. The V end lost 1 base, the J end lost 4 bases, and 7 bases lay between the germline ends. The CDR3 spans 14 residues. The CDR3 DNA follows: TGCGCCAGCAGCCAAGCCCCAAGCACCGGGGAGCTGTTTTTT. Residues: CASSQAPSTGELFF.

This sequence joins TRBV4-1 and TRBJ2-1; 10 nucleotides agree with TRBD2. V trimming: 0 bases; J trimming: 12 bases; junction bases outside the gene matches: 11. Germline-derived CDR1 and CDR2 are MGHRA and YSYEKL. There are 16 residues in the CDR3. The chain's CDR3 is CASSQERLAGAGGQFF. DNA of the CDR3: TGCGCCAGCAGCCAAGAAAGGCTAGCGGGAGCTGGGGGGCAGTTCTTC.

This chain connects TRBV19 to TRBJ2-1; 9 bases are a match to TRBD2. The CDR3 is made up of 16 amino acids. The junction had 5 bases not matched to a gene; V was cut back by 5 bases and J by 0 bases. Germline lookup yields CDR1 LNHDA and CDR2 SQIVND (reference sequence). CDR3 amino acids: CASSPLSGSSYNEQFF. The CDR3 DNA sequence: TGTGCCAGTAGTCCTCTTAGCGGGAGCTCCTACAATGAGCAGTTCTTC.

The chain employs TRBV13 and TRBJ2-7; D gene unclear. Trimming cost V 5 bases and J 6 bases, with 8 bases left between them. This CDR3 region has 11 residues. The germline V gene encodes CDR1 PRHDT and CDR2 FYEKMQ (reference sequence). CDR3 in DNA: TGTGCCAGCAGCCTGGCAGGCGAGCAGTACTTC. This translates into CASSLAGEQYF.

The chain is built from TRBV19 and TRBJ1-5; D is unclear. CDR1 and CDR2 from the germline V gene are LNHDA and SQIVND (reference sequence). V was clipped by 3 bases and J by 4 bases, with 10 bases between them. There are 14 residues in the CDR3. The CDR3 DNA follows: TGTGCCAGTAGTATCGGACTCCCTAATCAGCCCCAGCATTTT. Encoded protein: CASSIGLPNQPQHF.

On this clone: A read error may explain this, as a much larger clone is one base away. In the same sample, other DNA sequences code for this CDR3. The V call is TRBV28, the J call TRBJ1-1; D gene unclear. Looked up from germline, CDR1 is MDHEN and CDR2 is SYDVKM. CDR3 length: 11 residues. V shed 6 bases and J shed 0 bases, with 2 bases lying between them. DNA of the CDR3: TGTGCCAGCAGCGTGAACACTGAAGCTTTCTTT. This sequence encodes CASSVNTEAFF.

The V gene is TRBV9, the J gene TRBJ1-4; 7 positions agree with TRBD1. Germline-derived CDR1 and CDR2 are SGDLS and YYNGEE. This CDR3 contains 14 residues. V trimming: 3 bases; J trimming: 7 bases; junction bases outside the gene matches: 6. CDR3 bases: TGTGCCAGCAGCGAGGGGACAGTTGGTGAAAAACTGTTTTTT. It yields the protein CASSEGTVGEKLFF.